Sequencing of this T cell receptor (beta chain) was carried out in a study of blood T cell repertoires in COVID-19. About the study: The United States, Italy and Spain were the sources of the acute and convalescent COVID-19 samples. Sample material is recorded as cDNA or gDNA derived from T cells, B-cell-depleted T cells, or PBMCs.

The V end was cut by 3 bases, the J end by 3 bases, with 8 bases between. CDR3 length: 13 amino acids. CDR1 and CDR2 from the germline V gene are LNHDA and SQIVND (reference sequence). Per the authors' pipeline: Scientists estimated how many nucleated cells there were by amplifying reference gene primers. TCRdb keeps only in-frame clones here, not all; method: immunoSEQ multiplex PCR. The V and J calls and the clone size are those of that table, but D and trimming were determined from the DNA. The sample has 200,000 to 250,000 clones, around 86% seen once; the top ten hold around 6.5%. The chain employs TRBV19 and TRBJ1-1, with unresolved D. The receptor was derived from a man in his 60s who had recovered from COVID-19. The sample comprised peripheral blood. As DNA, the CDR3 is TGTGCCAGTAGTATGGGGAGGGACACTGAAGCTTTCTTT. It codes for CASSMGRDTEAFF.